This TCR beta chain was profiled in a study of regulatory T cells in long-lasting Graves disease. The V and J ends lost 4 bases and 8 bases, in that order; junction bases with no gene match: 12. The CDR3 consists of 17 residues. For TCR beta, libraries came from iRepertoire HTBI primers and Arm-PCR of CDR3 regions. MiXCR, run by TCRdb on the multiplex PCR reads, gives a single entry per CDR3 protein. The table lists 350,000 to 550,000 distinct CDR3 sequences, about 15% of them singletons, with over 15% in the top ten. Described time point: newly diagnosed GD, antithyroid drugs for less than 3 months. From PBMCs, RNA was extracted and then used to make the TCR library. The table lists this clonotype with many counts. Separately, the same data were catalogued under a study of T cells in Graves' hyperthyroidism and ophthalmopathy.

The clonotype was recovered from a woman aged 25 to 39 with Graves disease. The chain couples TRBV12-3 or TRBV12-4 to TRBJ2-1; 12 bases fit TRBD1. Here the sequenced sample was peripheral blood mononuclear cells (PBMCs), taken at new diagnosis, from a patient treated with antithyroid drugs. CDR3 nucleotides: TGTGCCAGCAGTTCACTACACCGGGACAGGGGGCGGGATGAGCAGTTCTTC. This translates into CASSSLHRDRGRDEQFF.